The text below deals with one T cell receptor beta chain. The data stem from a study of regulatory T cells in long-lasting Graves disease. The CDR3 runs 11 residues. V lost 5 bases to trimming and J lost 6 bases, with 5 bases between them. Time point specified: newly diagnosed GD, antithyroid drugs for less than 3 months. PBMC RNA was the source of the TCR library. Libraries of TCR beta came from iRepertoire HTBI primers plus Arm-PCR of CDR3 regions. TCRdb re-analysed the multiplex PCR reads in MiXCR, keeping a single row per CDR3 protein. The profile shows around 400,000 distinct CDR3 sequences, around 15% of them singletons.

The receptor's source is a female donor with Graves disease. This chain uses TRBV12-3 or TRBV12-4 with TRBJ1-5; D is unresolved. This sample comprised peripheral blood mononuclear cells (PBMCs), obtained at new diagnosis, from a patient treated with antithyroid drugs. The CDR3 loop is CASSHGQPQHF. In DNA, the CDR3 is TGTGCCAGCAGTCACGGTCAGCCCCAGCATTTT.